This T cell receptor beta chain was recovered during a study of spatial heterogeneity in lung cancer. Study-level information: Follow-up PBMC samples were sequenced when available, at a median of approximately two years after resection. The average appearance count of each unique TCR and UMI combination in raw reads was more than eight.

Relative to its sample, this clonotype is medium-sized. Every TCR cDNA molecule bore its own unique molecular identifier. TCRdb recomputed calls from the 5' RACE reads with MiXCR, one row per CDR3 protein. The data show more than 95,000 distinct CDR3 sequences, 12% seen once. This CDR3 spans 13 amino acids. Trimming took 4 bases from V and 5 from J, leaving 10 bases between them. Looked up from germline, CDR1 is KGHDR and CDR2 is SFDVKD. Time point defined: blood at routine non-recurrence follow-up after resection. Sequencing of whole RNA from tumor, nontumor lung or frozen PBMC involved no sorting. This TCR derives from a male donor with early-stage non-small cell lung cancer. The chain recombines TRBV24-1 with TRBJ2-5; D ambiguous. The input for sequencing was PBMCs, taken at follow-up. The CDR3 DNA is TGTGCCACCAGTGAGTTCAGAGACGAGACCCAGTACTTC. It translates to CATSEFRDETQYF.